This T cell receptor (beta chain) was captured in a study of T cells expressing NK-cell markers (TCRdb year 2020). About the investigation overall: TCR beta-chain repertoires were profiled in sorted CD3+CD56+NKG2C+, CD3+CD56+NKG2C- and CD3+CD56-NKG2C+ T-cell subsets from several donors. Seven of the eight sequenced donors were HCMV-seropositive and one was HCMV-seronegative. Randomly selected healthy volunteers, three men and five women, were used as the eight sequenced donors. Illumina HiSeq 2000/2500, MiSeq or NextSeq was used to sequence libraries as 2 x 150 bp reads.

HCMV-specific IgG was detected in serum with a commercial ELISA kit to determine HCMV serostatus. Ficoll density gradient centrifugation was used to isolate peripheral blood mononuclear cells from blood. Sequencing used an Illumina HiSeq 2000. TCR beta cDNA libraries were made by 5'RACE template switching that added a universal primer site and unique molecular identifiers. cDNA synthesis was primed from the TCR beta constant segment, followed by two successive PCR amplification steps. Processing in the source paper ran as follows. Reads were demultiplexed and grouped by UMI with MIGEC, and clonotypes were assembled and quantified with MiTCR. To remove erroneous sequences, TCR cDNA sequences were retained only when supported by two or more reads. The tcR package was used for downstream repertoire analysis, and clonotypes were matched across fractions by CDR3 nucleotide sequence plus V segment. Antigen specificity was annotated against VDJdb with VDJmatch, allowing one amino acid substitution in CDR3. Following reprocessing of the reads by TCRdb, the data hold one row per CDR3 protein sequence and no DNA is available. It is TCRdb's table, rather than the study itself, that gives the V and J calls and clone size. The sample table records some 140,000 distinct CDR3 sequences. Around a third of the sample lies in the top ten.

What the work shows at the level of the full study, not this receptor alone: Whether the expanded NKG2C-expressing T cell clones were specific for HCMV antigens remained unclear. In over 5 donors, the dominant CD3+CD56+NKG2C+ clonotypes were among the top 10 CD8+ clonotypes and accounted for about 1.0-7.5% of CD8+ T cells. Those dominant clonotypes were again the most abundant among CD3+CD56-NKG2C+ cells in a handful of donors, at about 28.3-60.1%.

As regards this clonotype: Its antigen remains unidentified.

The CDR3 measures 13 amino acids from cysteine to phenylalanine. DNA was not recorded. What was sequenced was blood T cells: a sorted CD56 or NKG2C T cell subset, CD4+ or CD8+ T cells, or bulk PBMC T cells (not recorded which). The sequence derives from a woman aged 45-65 years in good health. Donor details come from another sample of the same person, matched by shared clones. Recombination linked TRBV12-3 or TRBV12-4 to TRBJ1-1; TCRdb's assignment of TRBD1 cannot be checked, as there is no DNA. The CDR3 in this case is CASSWDRGLEAFF.